This passage covers 25 T cell receptor beta chains from one sample sequenced in a study of kidney transplant recipient with SARS-CoV-2 infection (dated by TCRdb to about 2021). Reading the label with the study, this specimen's time point is: pre-pandemic baseline sample and day 111 after first positive SARS-CoV-2 test. Instrument on record: Illumina MiSeq. TCRdb ran its own pipeline on the public reads, namely fastp trimming at Q25 and MiXCR clone calling, and kept in-frame beta chains. Merged by CDR3 protein, the rows form single entries marked with the most common genes and DNA. In this sample the table shows fewer than 250,000 distinct CDR3 sequences, 29% of which occur a single time. The ten largest account for roughly 7% of the sample. Sequenced here: a blood sample, sampled at baseline and between days 110 and 120 from a kidney transplant recipient. Receptors were obtained from a young adult male patient who had COVID-19 and was a kidney transplant recipient. After a transplant, the donor of the graft may account for some T cells.

This clonotype was observed at least ten times. The chain is built from TRBV6-1 and TRBJ1-3; D uncertain. The length of the CDR3 is 15 residues. Germline V lookup: CDR1 MNHNS, CDR2 SASEGT. V lost 2 bases to trimming and J lost 2 bases, with 10 bases between them. The CDR3, as DNA: TGTGCCAGCAGTGAAATCCGGGATGCTGGAAACACCATATATTTT. This codes for CASSEIRDAGNTIYF.

This clonotype was counted ten times or more. The V gene is TRBV5-1, the J gene TRBJ1-4; D gene uncertain. Trimming shortened V by 0 bases and J by 6 bases, and 6 bases separated the two germline ends. Per germline, CDR1 SGHRS and CDR2 YFSETQ. This CDR3 has 13 amino acids. Written as DNA, the CDR3 is TGCGCCAGCAGCTTGGAGACATATGAAAAACTGTTTTTT. Its translation is CASSLETYEKLFF.

Only a few counts were recorded for this clonotype. The J gene is TRBJ1-2, the V gene TRBV30, with D perhaps TRBD1 (5 bases). Germline V CDR1 and CDR2: GTSNPN, SVGIG (reference sequence). The CDR3 sequence is 12 residues long. Trimming left V 7 bases short and J 2 bases short, with 11 bases between. CDR3 DNA: TGTGCCTCCCAGGGAACGAACTATGGCTACACCTTC. Protein product: CASQGTNYGYTF.

A word on this clonotype: The junction and the germline gene differ at one end; a read error may be behind it. The chain carries TRBV5-8 and TRBJ2-4, with 8 bases that match TRBD2. Germline V gives CDR1 SGHTS, CDR2 YDEGEE. The CDR3 is 15 amino acids. The CDR3 DNA reads as TGTGCCAGCAGTCCTAGCGGGCTTTACTACAATGAGCAGTCCTTC. Its translation: CASSPSGLYYNEQSF.

At least ten counts were recorded for this clonotype. The chain recombines TRBV3-2 with TRBJ2-1; the table's D call, TRBD2, has no DNA check behind it. TRBV3-2 is listed as a pseudogene. This CDR3 has 15 residues. The CDR3 DNA follows: TGTGCCAGCAGCCCAAAGCCTCCCATCGACAATGAGCAGTTCTTC. Its translation is CASSPKPPIDNEQFF.

In this sample, this clonotype turned up many times. The chain links TRBV6-5 to TRBJ2-7; D is ambiguous. The CDR3 spans 15 residues. Trimming removed 6 bases from V and 2 bases from J, with 17 bases in between. Germline CDR1 is MNHEY and CDR2 is SVGAGI. The DNA of the CDR3 is TGTGCCAGCAGAATTGGATCGCCCAGCGCCTACGAGCAGTACTTC. Translating gives CASRIGSPSAYEQYF.

This clonotype was recorded at least ten times. J is TRBJ2-7 and V is TRBV5-1; 8 nucleotides line up with TRBD1. CDR1 is SGHRS, CDR2 YFSETQ, per germline. V lost 0 bases and J lost 3; bases outside the gene matches: 5. This CDR3 has 15 residues. The chain's CDR3 is CASSLAGQGNYEQYF. The CDR3 DNA is TGCGCCAGCAGCTTGGCCGGACAGGGAAACTACGAGCAGTACTTC.

This clonotype was recorded many times. The CDR3 region is CASSAKSVRKTYGYTF. The CDR3 DNA is TGCGCCAGCTCAGCGAAATCGGTTCGAAAGACCTATGGCTACACCTTC. The rearrangement uses TRBV5-1 and TRBJ1-2; D gene uncertain. This CDR3 has 16 amino acids. V shed 7 bases and J shed 4 bases, with 23 bases lying between them. Per germline, CDR1 SGHRS and CDR2 YFSETQ.

This clonotype has at least ten counts. J is TRBJ2-2 and V is TRBV6-4; D is possibly TRBD2 (5 bases). The V end was cut by 3 bases, the J end by 4 bases, with 12 bases between. The germline V gene encodes CDR1 MRHNA and CDR2 SNTAGT. The CDR3 spans 15 residues. CDR3 loop: CASSESVASTGELFF. CDR3 in DNA: TGTGCCAGCAGTGAATCGGTAGCGAGCACCGGGGAGCTGTTTTTT.

This clonotype was detected only once. This may come from a read error, since a much larger clone is one base off. This chain joins TRBV30 and TRBJ1-3, with D hard to call. The CDR3 is 12 amino acids. Germline CDR1 reads GTSNPN; CDR2 reads SVGIG (reference sequence). CDR3 DNA sequence: TGTGCCTGGAGACTCTCTGGAAACACCATATGTTTT. It encodes CAWRLSGNTICF.

Concerning this clonotype itself: A read error may be the cause here, since a much bigger clone is one base away. This rearrangement joins TRBV20-1 to TRBJ1-1, with D unresolved. V was cut by 6 bases and J by 1 base, with 9 bases left in between. The V gene's germline CDR1 is DFQATT and CDR2 SNEGSKA (reference sequence). The CDR3 covers 12 residues. The CDR3 region is CSAIRGNTEAFF. CDR3 in DNA: TGCAGTGCCATCCGGGGGAACACTGAAGCTTTCTTT.

As concerns this clonotype: It may be a read error: a sequence one base away is much more abundant. V usage is TRBV27 and J usage is TRBJ2-3; TRBD1 or TRBD2 may be the D gene (6 bases each). The J call may be mistaken, given a closer DNA end match to TRBJ2-1. The CDR3 consists of 14 residues. The germline V gene encodes CDR1 MNHEY and CDR2 SMNVEV (reference sequence). The CDR3 loop reads CASSIRSGADGQFF. The CDR3 region has the DNA TGTGCCAGCAGTATCCGATCGGGGGCTGATGGGCAGTTCTTC.

This clonotype was counted at least ten times. V gene TRBV19 combines with J gene TRBJ1-2; 9 bases match TRBD1. Unmatched junction bases numbered 10, after V lost 4 bases and J lost 7 bases. CDR1 LNHDA and CDR2 SQIVND come from the germline V gene (reference sequence). The CDR3 has 15 residues. CDR3 sequence reads: CASSKWDRESGGYTF. The CDR3 DNA follows: TGTGCCAGTAGTAAATGGGACAGGGAATCTGGTGGCTACACCTTC.

This clonotype was counted ten times or more. The chain links TRBV11-2 to TRBJ1-4; 7 nucleotides align to TRBD1. From germline, CDR1 is SGHAT and CDR2 FQNNGV. Unmatched junction bases numbered 10, after V lost 5 bases and J lost 7 bases. This CDR3 contains 15 residues. The CDR3: CASSDQDRFGEKLFF. The CDR3 DNA sequence: TGTGCCAGCAGCGACCAGGACAGGTTTGGTGAAAAACTGTTTTTT.

This clonotype has ten or more counts. This chain uses TRBV19 with TRBJ1-5; TRBD1 is a possible D gene (6 bases). CDR1 and CDR2 (germline): LNHDA, SQIVND (reference sequence). Deletions cut 6 bases from V and 4 bases from J, with 19 bases between. This CDR3 spans 16 amino acids. The DNA for the CDR3 is TGTGCCAGTAGCCCCACACGGGGACATGAGAATCAGCCCCAGCATTTT. Translating gives CASSPTRGHENQPQHF.

Comments on this clonotype: A much larger clone differs from this one at a single base, so this may be a read error. As the CDR3 is not closed by the conserved phenylalanine or tryptophan, this likely results from a read error. The chain is built from TRBV4-1 and TRBJ1-3; D perhaps matches TRBD1 (6 bases). The V gene's germline CDR1 is MGHRA and CDR2 YSYEKL. Trimming took off 6 bases at V and 2 bases at J, with 17 bases between the two ends. The CDR3 extends over 16 amino acids. The CDR3 coding sequence is TGCGCCAGCAGGCGCATACAGGGACCCACTGGAAACACCATATATTCT. Translated, it gives CASRRIQGPTGNTIYS.

For this clonotype: A far larger clone is a single base away, which makes a read error likely. The gene calls are TRBV21-1 and TRBJ2-5; TRBD1 reflects the table's D call only, with no check against the DNA. TRBV21-1 is marked as a pseudogene. CDR3 length: 12 amino acids. CDR3 sequence (DNA): TGTGCCAGCAGCAAAGGATGGGGCGAGCAGCACTTC. This sequence encodes CASSKGWGEQHF.

This clonotype was detected many times. The rearrangement links TRBV7-9 to TRBJ1-2; D is uncertain. Germline-derived CDR1 and CDR2 are SEHNR and FQNEAQ (reference sequence). Trimming took off 5 bases at V and 4 bases at J, with 23 bases between the two ends. The CDR3 spans 17 residues. The chain's CDR3 is CASSGNRYHGKTYGYTF. DNA for the CDR3: TGTGCCAGCAGCGGGAACAGATACCATGGAAAGACCTATGGCTACACCTTC.

In the case of this clonotype: A much larger clone is a single base away; this may be a read error. The chain links TRBV5-1 to TRBJ1-2; no firm D call. Germline CDR1 SGHRS, CDR2 YFSETQ. Deletions cut 7 bases from V and 4 bases from J, with 23 bases between. This CDR3 is 16 amino acids long. CDR3 region: CASQYQSVRRTYGYTF. DNA of the CDR3: TGCGCCAGCCAATACCAATCGGTTCGAAGGACCTATGGCTACACCTTC.

This clonotype has a count of ten or more. V gene TRBV28 combines with J gene TRBJ1-5; D may be TRBD1 (6 bases). The CDR3 covers 13 residues. Germline V gives CDR1 MDHEN, CDR2 SYDVKM. V gave up 7 bases and J gave up 3 bases, with 10 bases separating them. CDR3 in DNA: TGTGCCAGCACCTACAGGGTCAATCAGCCCCAGCATTTT. Protein: CASTYRVNQPQHF.

This clonotype was counted many times. The chain employs TRBV20-1 and TRBJ1-2; D might be TRBD1 (6 bases). This CDR3 comprises 13 residues. Germline V gene lookup returns CDR1 DFQATT and CDR2 SNEGSKA (reference sequence). V was clipped by 6 bases and J by 3 bases, with 14 bases between them. The CDR3 sequence is CSAGGRGYYGYTF. The CDR3 DNA follows: TGCAGTGCGGGAGGCAGGGGATACTATGGCTACACCTTC.

A note on this clonotype: This may stem from a read error, because a much larger clone lies one nucleotide away. The chain is built from TRBV6-4 and TRBJ1-5; D uncertain. Germline values: CDR1 MRHNA, CDR2 SNTAGT. The CDR3 spans 11 residues. V dropped 4 bases and J dropped 8 bases, with 6 bases sitting between them. The CDR3 protein is CASSGGEPQHF. For the CDR3, the DNA is TGTGCCAGCAGTGGCGGAGAGCCCCAGCATTTT.

Ten or more counts support this clonotype. CDR3 region: CASSQSGITDTQYF. CDR3 nucleotides: TGTGCCAGTAGTCAGAGCGGGATCACAGATACGCAGTATTTT. The chain has TRBV19 and TRBJ2-3, with 7 bases lining up with TRBD2. The CDR3 spans 14 residues. In germline, CDR1 is LNHDA, CDR2 SQIVND (reference sequence). The junction had 4 bases not matched to a gene; V was cut back by 5 bases and J by 2 bases. The full variable domain, rest sourced from reference TRBV19 and TRBJ2-3, is DGGITQSPKYLFRKEGQNVTLSCEQNLNHDAMYWYRQDPGQGLRLIYYSQIVNDFQKGDIAEGYSVSREKKESFPLTVTSAQKNPTAFYLCASSQSGITDTQYFGPGTRLTVL.

The chain employs TRBV3-1 and TRBJ2-2; perhaps TRBD2 as D (5 bases). V was pared by 4 bases and J by 5 bases, with 23 bases between. The CDR3 has 18 residues. Looked up from germline, CDR1 is LGHDT and CDR2 is YNNKEL (reference sequence). CDR3 in DNA: TGTGCCAGCAGCCGTAGGACTCCCATTTCAGGCTTGACCGGGGAGCTGTTTTTT. Residues: CASSRRTPISGLTGELFF.

V usage is TRBV5-7 and J usage is TRBJ1-3; D call uncertain. TRBV5-7 is flagged as an ORF with uncertain function. This CDR3 is 13 amino acids long. V shed 9 bases and J shed 0 bases, with 10 bases lying between them. CDR3 bases: TGTGCCACTACAGCCGTCTCTGGAAACACCATATATTTT. Residues: CATTAVSGNTIYF.